This T cell receptor (beta chain) was captured in a study of identical twins listed by TCRdb under 2016. In terms of the full investigation: TCR alpha and beta repertoires from monozygotic twins, unrelated adults of various ages and cord blood were deep-sequenced to test whether fetal clonotypes persist. To rule out contamination, replicate twin experiments were performed at different times with different library preparation protocols. The study at large found these results: Conclusions relied on cross-sectional statistical analysis, since the same donors could not be followed over many years. In monozygotic twins, out-of-frame TCR alpha sharing was systematically underestimated by recombination models, although the models agreed with sharing between unrelated individuals. Invariant T cells such as MAIT and iNKT could partly confound zero-insertion analyses, though diverse VJ usage argued against this for most clonotypes. Fewer insertions were carried by abundant cord blood beta clonotypes; a weaker similar trend was observed in young adult naive repertoires, while no such trend was observed in memory repertoires. Compared with coincidental sharing between unrelated individuals, out-of-frame TCR alpha sequences shared between twins had an excess of sequences with low generation probability. The excess sharing between twins in beta out-of-frame sequences was weaker because fewer shared sequences reduced the signal-to-noise ratio.

Only healthy Caucasian donors were included. The twin cohort consisted of three pairs of female monozygotic twins, all aged roughly 18 to 29 years. Positive isolation kits from Invitrogen were used to isolate CD4+ and CD8+ T cell populations. This clonotype was seen a few times. Its specific antigen is unknown. Base qualities were left out, and no much larger clone turns up one base away. Spanning cysteine to phenylalanine, the CDR3 consists of 15 amino acids. The read is trimmed to its CDR3 DNA, 45 bases read in frame from base 1. The junction shows trimming of 7 bases on V and 1 base on J, and the gene matches do not reach 6 bases of it. For CDR1 and CDR2, the germline V gene lists SGHVS and FQNEAQ. The library was made by 5' RACE. Instrument used: Illumina HiSeq 2000. Template switching introduced a universal primer binding site; the final cDNA contained a unique molecular identifier, enabling accurate counting of TCR cDNA molecules. First-strand cDNA for TCR alpha and beta chains was synthesized from specific primers in the conserved constant-segment region. To control for contamination, each cDNA library was double barcoded with a SMART-Mk sample barcode plus Illumina barcodes. Two successive PCR steps introduced TruSeq adapter sequences along with Illumina sample barcodes. TCR alpha and beta cDNA libraries were sequenced on the Illumina HiSeq platform with custom primers. On the study's bioinformatics: Raw reads were processed with MiGEC to extract unique molecular identifiers, and MiXCR was used to determine CDR3 positions. For each individual, recombination models were inferred using an EM algorithm with the repgenHMM and IGoR tools. Shared clonotype analysis was performed with the tcR package in R, normalizing sharing by the product of cloneset sizes. Out-of-frame nonproductive sequences were analyzed to study raw recombination free of thymic and clonal selection effects. TCRdb redid the processing of the public reads, applying fastp at Q25 and MiXCR, and retained in-frame beta chains. Records with the same CDR3 protein are collapsed into one entry carrying the most frequent genes and DNA. TCRdb's processing, not the authors' own work, is the source of the V and J calls. The sample table lists hundreds of thousands of distinct CDR3 sequences, around 9.7% of them with a count of one. The top ten hold approximately 6.5% of the sample.

These data were also filed under a second study, of yellow fever vaccine responses in identical twins. The second publication reports: The authors reported that the T cell response to vaccination in identical twins appeared partly convergent and partly personalized. Focusing on identical twins, the study followed the T cell clones that responded to the vaccine, and did so with precision.

Recombination joined TRBV7-8 with TRBJ2-3; 9 middle bases align to TRBD2. This TCR was sampled from a woman in her late teens or twenties in good health. What was sequenced was CD8+ T cells sorted from blood. This receptor carries the CDR3 CASTWVAGGTDTQYF. The DNA sequence follows: TGTGCCAGCACCTGGGTAGCGGGGGGCACAGATACGCAGTATTTT.